One sample yielded the 15 T cell receptor beta chains listed below, sequenced in a study of vaccination effects on CD4 cells after COVID-19 (dated by TCRdb to the early 2020s). The protocol used for the library was the immunoSEQ multiplex PCR assay. TCRdb took this table from immuneACCESS and kept in-frame rearrangements with V and J called. Such tables lack part of the clones; where checked against another copy, unresolved V genes explain under half of the gap, and the rest is unexplained. The sample includes about 40,000 clones, with 65% to 75% observed a single time. The ten most abundant clones make up 7.7% of the sample. These receptors are not linked to any known antigen. After around eleven days of culture, CD4+ T cells were isolated with the EasySep CD4+ T cell isolation kit. Each participant got two doses of an mRNA SARS-CoV-2 vaccine, either BNT162b2 or mRNA-1273. The specimen comprised CD4+ T cells from PBMCs cultured without peptide, sampled after COVID-19 vaccination. These TCRs come from a human donor who received a COVID-19 vaccine.

This chain joins TRBV10-1 and TRBJ2-3; D tentatively reads TRBD1 or TRBD2 (5 bases each). V was cut by 5 bases and J by 3 bases, with 9 bases left in between. The CDR3 spans 13 residues. Germline CDR1 WNHNN, CDR2 SYGVQD (reference sequence). The CDR3 here is CASSRGLTDTQYF. In nucleotides, the CDR3 is TGCGCCAGCAGTCGGGGCCTGACAGATACGCAGTATTTT.

This clone was seen only a few times. The chain is built from TRBV6-5 and TRBJ1-1; D is uncertain. The CDR3 loop spans 13 amino acids. Trimming cost V 0 bases and J 6 bases, with 8 bases left between them. The germline gives CDR1 MNHEY, CDR2 SVGAGI. The CDR3 is CASSYSIGAEAFF. The CDR3 DNA reads TGTGCCAGCAGTTACTCGATCGGGGCTGAAGCTTTCTTT.

The DNA for the CDR3 is TGCGCCAGCAGCACGGGACAGAGCTACACAGATACGCAGTATTTT. Translation: CASSTGQSYTDTQYF. This chain links TRBV5-1 with TRBJ2-3; 7 bases match TRBD1. This CDR3 comprises 15 residues. Germline V gene data show CDR1 as SGHRS and CDR2 as YFSETQ. Trimming removed 4 bases from V and 2 bases from J; junction bases left unmatched: 7.

The chain couples TRBV9 to TRBJ2-3, with 7 bases lining up with TRBD1. Per the germline V gene, CDR1 is SGDLS and CDR2 is YYNGEE. The CDR3 is 15 residues long. V trimming: 3 bases; J trimming: 1 base; junction bases outside the gene matches: 5. The CDR3 coding sequence is TGTGCCAGCAGCGCGCCCGGGACAGGCACAGATACGCAGTATTTT. It yields the protein CASSAPGTGTDTQYF.

The V and J genes are TRBV6-6 and TRBJ2-1; D remains ambiguous. The CDR3 totals 15 residues. V was clipped by 2 bases and J by 6 bases, with 14 bases between them. Germline CDR1 reads MNHNY; CDR2 reads SVGAGI (reference sequence). The CDR3 DNA follows: TGTGCCAGCAGTTACGGGCTAGAGAGCACCAATGAGCAGTTCTTC. Amino acid sequence: CASSYGLESTNEQFF.

The CDR3 DNA is TGTGCCAGTAGTATAGGGGGGGCTGTAAATGAAAAACTGTTTTTT. Amino acid sequence: CASSIGGAVNEKLFF. V usage is TRBV19 and J usage is TRBJ1-4; TRBD1 might be the D (6 bases). V dropped 1 base and J dropped 5 bases, with 11 bases sitting between them. CDR3 length equals 15 residues. CDR1 LNHDA and CDR2 SQIVND come from the germline V gene (reference sequence).

The gene calls are TRBV18 and TRBJ2-5, with D perhaps given as TRBD1 or TRBD2 (5 bases each). V lost 2 bases and J lost 5, with 12 bases in between. CDR1 and CDR2 (germline): KGHSH, LQKENI. The CDR3 sequence is 14 residues long. In DNA, the CDR3 is TGTGCCAGCTCACCAAAGGAAGGGGACGAGACCCAGTACTTC. Amino acid sequence: CASSPKEGDETQYF.

The sample holds one count of this clone. V is TRBV11-3 and J is TRBJ2-2; no firm D call. V lost 2 bases to trimming and J lost 8 bases, with 9 bases between them. Germline lookup yields CDR1 SGHNT and CDR2 YENEEA. The CDR3 extends over 13 amino acids. Written as DNA, the CDR3 is TGTGCCAGCAGCTTACTGTCGAATGGGGAGCTGTTTTTT. It translates to CASSLLSNGELFF.

This clone was seen only a few times. V is TRBV11-3 and J is TRBJ1-5; D gene uncertain. The germline gives CDR1 SGHNT, CDR2 YENEEA. The CDR3 runs 11 residues. V lost 7 bases and J lost 6, with 7 bases in between. The CDR3 DNA reads TGTGCCAGCATGGTAGTTCAGCCCCAGCATTTT. Its translation: CASMVVQPQHF.

The chain couples TRBV11-2 to TRBJ2-7, with D possibly TRBD2 on 6 matching bases. In germline, CDR1 is SGHAT, CDR2 FQNNGV. This CDR3 is built from 12 residues. Trimming pared 5 bases from V and 5 bases from J, leaving 10 bases between. The CDR3 DNA follows: TGTGCCAGCAGCCAAGCGGGCCACGAGCAGTACTTC. It translates to CASSQAGHEQYF.

The CDR3 nucleotides are TGCGCCAGCAGCCCCGGGACTAGCGGGAGGGCCCTAGCCTACAATGAGCAGTTCTTC. Translating gives CASSPGTSGRALAYNEQFF. The chain has TRBV10-1 and TRBJ2-1, with TRBD2 identical over 16 bases. Germline CDR1 is WNHNN and CDR2 is SYGVQD (reference sequence). J lost 2 bases, V lost 6 bases, and 10 bases had no gene match. The CDR3 is made up of 19 amino acids.

The J gene is TRBJ2-3, the V gene TRBV30, with TRBD2 as a possible D gene (6 bases). The germline V gene has CDR1 GTSNPN and CDR2 SVGIG (reference sequence). The length of the CDR3 is 14 residues. V was shortened by 4 bases and J by 6 bases, with 17 bases between the two germline ends. The CDR3 region has the DNA TGTGCCTGGAATAGCGCGGGGCGTTGGGATACGCAGTATTTT. Translation: CAWNSAGRWDTQYF. The full variable domain, in which reference TRBV30 and TRBJ2-3 provide the parts outside the CDR3, is SQTIHQWPATLVQPVGSPLSLECTVEGTSNPNLYWYRQAAGRGLQLLFYSVGIGQISSEVPQNLSASRPQDRQFILSSKKLLLSDSGFYLCAWNSAGRWDTQYFGPGTRLTVL.

The CDR3 DNA is TGCGCCAGCAGCCAAGGGCCTTCCCGGGACAGCCCCAAGGGAGAGACCCAGTACTTC. This sequence encodes CASSQGPSRDSPKGETQYF. This chain connects TRBV4-1 to TRBJ2-5, with 7 positions matching TRBD1. Per germline, CDR1 MGHRA and CDR2 YSYEKL. V was clipped by 1 base and J by 4 bases; unmatched bases: 18. The CDR3 covers 19 residues.

The V gene is TRBV11-2, the J gene TRBJ2-7; weak D call: TRBD2 (6 bases). CDR1 is SGHAT and CDR2 is FQNNGV in the germline V gene. The CDR3 covers 14 residues. Trimming shortened V by 4 bases and J by 0 bases, and 10 bases separated the two germline ends. CDR3 nucleotide sequence: TGTGCCAGCAGCTCCTTGGACTACTCCTACGAGCAGTACTTC. Protein product: CASSSLDYSYEQYF.

This rearrangement joins TRBV4-1 to TRBJ2-5, with TRBD2 identical over 8 bases. Trimming cost V 2 bases and J 4 bases; bases outside gene matches: 3. This CDR3 spans 14 amino acids. The germline CDR1 and CDR2 sequences are MGHRA and YSYEKL. This CDR3 is CASSQLGLGETQYF. For the CDR3, the DNA is TGCGCCAGCAGCCAACTGGGACTAGGAGAGACCCAGTACTTC.